Below, one T cell receptor beta chain is given with its context. The source of the sample is a study of blood T cell repertoires in COVID-19. About the research overall: Whether acute or convalescent, the COVID-19 samples came from the United States, Italy and Spain. PBMCs, B-cell-depleted T cells, or T cells were the source of the cDNA or gDNA that made up the material.

This CDR3 comprises 15 residues. The V end lost 1 base, the J end lost 3 bases, and 12 bases lay between the germline ends. Per germline, CDR1 LNHNV and CDR2 YYDKDF (reference sequence). In the authors' methods: Amplification of reference gene primers was used by the study to estimate nucleated cell counts. Produced via immunoSEQ multiplex PCR; TCRdb's table is partial and in-frame only. The V and J calls and clone size were taken over from that table, and D and trimming were inferred from the DNA. The table lists 80,000 to 100,000 clones, more than 65% of them singletons. The sequenced sample consisted of peripheral blood. The sequence was collected from a man in his sixties with acute or convalescent COVID-19. The chain carries TRBV15 and TRBJ1-1, with a tentative D call TRBD1 (5 bases). CDR3 DNA sequence: TGTGCCACCAGCAGAGGAGAAGGGGCGGACACTGAAGCTTTCTTT. Translation gives CATSRGEGADTEAFF.